The source of this TCR beta chain is a study of blood T cell repertoires in COVID-19. The assay was immunoSEQ multiplex PCR, and TCRdb's table has in-frame clones only and misses some. This table holds 55,000 to 70,000 clones, roughly 92% found once. The junction had 8 bases not matched to a gene; V was cut back by 5 bases and J by 7 bases. This CDR3 is 13 amino acids long. The sample comprised peripheral blood. This TCR was recovered from a human donor in a cohort sampled during active COVID-19. This chain joins TRBV12-3 or TRBV12-4 and TRBJ2-7; 7 positions agree with TRBD1. CDR3 coding DNA: TGTGCCAGCAGTGTGGACAGGTACCTTGAGCAGTACTTC. Translating it yields CASSVDRYLEQYF.